This T cell receptor (beta chain) stems from a study of blood T cell repertoires in COVID-19. As for the study in general: The study drew acute and convalescent COVID-19 samples from the United States, Italy and Spain.

In the study's own analysis: Quantification of nucleated cells was approximated via reference gene primer amplification. Measured with immunoSEQ multiplex PCR; TCRdb has only the in-frame clones, and not every one. The V and J calls and clone size were taken over from that table, and D and trimming were inferred from the DNA. This sample carries about 370,000 clones, approximately 93% of them seen once, and the ten largest clones take over 0.7%. V shed 1 base and J shed 0 bases, with 16 bases lying between them. The CDR3 runs to 17 residues. Germline V gene sequence: CDR1 SEHNR, CDR2 FQNEAQ (reference sequence).

The TCR sequence derives from a woman aged 40-49 years who had been exposed to COVID-19. The sequenced material came from PBMCs or T cells enriched from blood (not recorded which). The chain has TRBV7-9 and TRBJ2-7, with a tentative D call TRBD2 (6 bases). The CDR3 DNA reads TGTGCCAGCAGCTTAGTGGGGCGGGGCGAGAGCTCCTACGAGCAGTACTTC. It translates to CASSLVGRGESSYEQYF. The variable domain in full, with the rest retrieved from reference TRBV7-9 and TRBJ2-7, is DTGVSQNPRHKITKRGQNVTFRCDPISEHNRLYWYRQTLGQGPEFLTYFQNEAQLEKSRLLSDRFSAERPKGSFSTLEIQRTEQGDSAMYLCASSLVGRGESSYEQYFGPGTRLTVT.